The rows below give T cell receptor beta chains drawn from one sample of a study of CD4 T cells in lung cancer. The data were produced by immunoSEQ multiplex PCR, yet TCRdb's version contains in-frame clones alone and is incomplete. Counted here are 200 to 250 clones, about 80% occurring once; the ten biggest clones make up more than 95%. No antigens are known for them. The source material was a CD4+ T cell line or clone grown in culture. These receptors were collected from a woman between 55 and 75 years old with non-small cell lung cancer. Some clones in this sample may be carry-over from other donors' samples. The CDR3 runs from the conserved cysteine through the conserved F or W. D genes are given only for firm matches. Size is omitted from some rows. Given values are once, few, many or a class for expanded clones.

V gene: TRBV7-2; J gene: TRBJ2-1; clone size: few; D gene: TRBD1; CDR3 protein: CASRPGQGAGEQFF; CDR3 DNA: TGTGCCAGCAGACCGGGACAGGGGGCTGGGGAGCAGTTCTTC
V gene: TRBV27; J gene: TRBJ1-2; clone size: -; D gene: -; CDR3 protein: CASRLSGQINYGYTF; CDR3 DNA: TGTGCCAGCAGGTTATCCGGACAGATTAACTATGGCTACACCTTC
V gene: TRBV28; J gene: TRBJ2-2; clone size: once; D gene: -; CDR3 protein: CASSLSGAHTGELFF; CDR3 DNA: TGTGCCAGCAGTTTATCGGGGGCGCACACCGGGGAGCTGTTTTTT
V gene: TRBV7-2; J gene: TRBJ1-3; clone size: -; D gene: -; CDR3 protein: CASSLSSGNTIYF; CDR3 DNA: TGTGCCAGCAGCTTAAGCTCTGGAAACACCATATATTTT
V gene: TRBV10-2; J gene: TRBJ2-2; clone size: once; D gene: -; CDR3 protein: CASSGSEGHAEELFF; CDR3 DNA: TGCGCCAGCAGTGGTAGCGAGGGGCACGCCGAGGAGCTGTTTTTT
V gene: TRBV7-9; J gene: TRBJ2-3; clone size: -; D gene: TRBD1; CDR3 protein: CASSLVGQITDTQYF; CDR3 DNA: TGTGCCAGCAGCTTAGTGGGACAGATCACAGATACGCAGTATTTT
V gene: TRBV29-1; J gene: TRBJ2-7; clone size: once; D gene: -; CDR3 protein: CSARDNGGAVEQYF; CDR3 DNA: TGCAGCGCGCGGGACAATGGGGGGGCGGTCGAGCAGTACTTC
V gene: TRBV4-1; J gene: TRBJ2-3; clone size: once; D gene: TRBD1; CDR3 protein: CASSKGQLSTDTQYF; CDR3 DNA: TGCGCCAGCAGCAAGGGACAGTTAAGCACAGATACGCAGTATTTT
V gene: TRBV5-4; J gene: TRBJ2-2; clone size: -; D gene: -; CDR3 protein: CASSLLGANTGELFF; CDR3 DNA: TGTGCCAGCAGCTTGCTTGGGGCGAACACCGGGGAGCTGTTTTTT
V gene: TRBV4-2; J gene: TRBJ2-1; clone size: -; D gene: -; CDR3 protein: CASSLSKARGNEQFF; CDR3 DNA: TGTGCCAGCAGCCTTTCAAAAGCTAGGGGGAATGAGCAGTTCTTC